The 18 T cell receptor beta chains below come from one sample, sequenced in a study of monozygotic twins with inflammatory bowel disease. Reprocessing the 5' RACE reads, TCRdb reports a single entry for every CDR3 protein and omits DNA. The data show approximately 85,000 distinct CDR3 sequences, and the top ten clones hold approximately 7.4%. The sample comprised blood. These receptors were collected from a human donor with ulcerative colitis or Crohn's disease, or a healthy co-twin of an affected twin (not recorded which).

The V and J genes are TRBV21-1 and TRBJ1-5; TCRdb's D call of TRBD1 is untestable without DNA. TRBV21-1 is classified as a pseudogene. The length of the CDR3 is 15 residues. CDR3 loop: CASSLQGSGNQPQHF.

The gene calls are TRBV20-1 and TRBJ2-7; the TCRdb D gene call, TRBD1, has no DNA to confirm it. Germline CDR1 is DFQATT and CDR2 is SNEGSKA (reference sequence). The CDR3 is 14 residues long. The chain's CDR3 is CSARVPGATYEQYF.

The chain employs TRBV7-2 and TRBJ1-1; TCRdb indicates TRBD1, and absent DNA this call remains unverified. This CDR3 comprises 15 residues. The germline CDR1 and CDR2 sequences are SGHTA and FQGNSA. The CDR3 sequence: CASSLSRNSKTEAFF.

The rearrangement uses TRBV6-1 and TRBJ2-2; no DNA is available, so the TRBD1 call from TCRdb remains unchecked. CDR3 length equals 15 residues. Germline V gene data show CDR1 as MNHNS and CDR2 as SASEGT. The CDR3 sequence: CASNLGTAYTGELFF.

The genes are TRBV6-5 and TRBJ2-3; TCRdb gives TRBD2 as the D gene, but with no DNA this cannot be confirmed. The CDR3 has 15 residues. Germline CDR1 and CDR2: MNHEY and SVGAGI. The CDR3 sequence is CASSYSGGNPDTQYF.

The chain recombines TRBV20-1 with TRBJ1-1. The CDR3 extends over 11 amino acids. Looked up from germline, CDR1 is DFQATT and CDR2 is SNEGSKA (reference sequence). CDR3 region: CSVGSEREAFF.

The CDR3 sequence is CATSRSGQGVKSSGNTIYF. The chain recombines TRBV15 with TRBJ1-3; TCRdb picks TRBD1, but there is no DNA to check that call. Germline V lookup: CDR1 LNHNV, CDR2 YYDKDF (reference sequence). The CDR3 has 19 residues.

The chain employs TRBV12-3 or TRBV12-4 and TRBJ2-3; with no DNA, the TCRdb D assignment of TRBD2 cannot be verified. The CDR3 runs 18 residues. This CDR3 reads CASSFGLAGGTSTDTQYF.

This chain connects TRBV9 to TRBJ1-1; checking the TCRdb D call of TRBD1 is not possible without DNA. This CDR3 region has 14 residues. CDR1 SGDLS and CDR2 YYNGEE come from the germline V gene. The CDR3 sequence is CASSPHGGNTEAFF.

V and J are TRBV25-1 and TRBJ1-2. Germline CDR1 is MGHDK and CDR2 is SYGVNS. The CDR3 spans 15 residues. The CDR3 is CASSEAGGRDYGYTF.

CDR3 region: CASSFSYITLFSGNTIYF. The chain has TRBV12-3 or TRBV12-4 and TRBJ1-3. The CDR3 is 18 amino acids.

The chain uses TRBV11-2 and TRBJ1-6. From germline, CDR1 is SGHAT and CDR2 FQNNGV. This CDR3 spans 15 amino acids. The CDR3 sequence: CASSLEAGFRSPLHF.

The rearrangement links TRBV12-3 or TRBV12-4 to TRBJ1-6. The CDR3 extends over 12 amino acids. The chain's CDR3 is CASSGYGSPLHF.

The V gene is TRBV11-1, the J gene TRBJ2-1; absent DNA, TCRdb's TRBD2 call cannot be checked. This CDR3 contains 19 residues. The germline CDR1 and CDR2 sequences are SGHAT and FQDESV (reference sequence). The CDR3 sequence is CASSPPRTPNFSSYNEQFF.

The chain employs TRBV7-9 and TRBJ1-2; TCRdb outputs TRBD1, but without DNA this stays unchecked. Germline CDR1 reads SEHNR; CDR2 reads FQNEAQ (reference sequence). The CDR3 has 13 residues. The CDR3 sequence is CASSWTAFDGYTF.

This chain links TRBV12-3 or TRBV12-4 with TRBJ2-4; TCRdb's D call of TRBD1 is untestable without DNA. The CDR3 extends over 16 amino acids. The CDR3 loop reads CASSLGTRGWVDIQYF.

The chain couples TRBV5-1 to TRBJ2-1; TCRdb's D call, TRBD1, is unchecked because there is no DNA. The CDR3 extends over 21 amino acids. Germline assignment: CDR1 SGHRS and CDR2 YFSETQ. The CDR3 protein is CASSGEGEGRASPRSYNEQFF.

This chain uses TRBV3-1 with TRBJ1-5. This CDR3 is 12 amino acids long. Germline V lookup: CDR1 LGHDT, CDR2 YNNKEL (reference sequence). CDR3 protein: CASSQDRQPQHF.